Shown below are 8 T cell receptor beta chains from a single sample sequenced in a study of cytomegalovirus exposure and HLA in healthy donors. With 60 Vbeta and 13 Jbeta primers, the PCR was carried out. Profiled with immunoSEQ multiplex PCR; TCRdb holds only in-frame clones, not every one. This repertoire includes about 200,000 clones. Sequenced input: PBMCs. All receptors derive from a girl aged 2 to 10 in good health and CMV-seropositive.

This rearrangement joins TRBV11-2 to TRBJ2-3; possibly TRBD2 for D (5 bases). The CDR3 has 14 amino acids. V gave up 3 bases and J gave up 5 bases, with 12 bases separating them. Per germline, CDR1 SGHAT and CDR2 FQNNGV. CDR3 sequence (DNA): TGTGCCAGCAGCTTTATAGTTGGAGGAGATACGCAGTATTTT. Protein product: CASSFIVGGDTQYF.

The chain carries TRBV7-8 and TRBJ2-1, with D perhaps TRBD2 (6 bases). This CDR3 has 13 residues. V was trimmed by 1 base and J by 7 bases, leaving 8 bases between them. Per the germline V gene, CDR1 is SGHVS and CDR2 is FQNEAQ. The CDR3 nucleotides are TGTGCCAGCAGCTTAGACGGGAGTAATGAGCAGTTCTTC. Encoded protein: CASSLDGSNEQFF.

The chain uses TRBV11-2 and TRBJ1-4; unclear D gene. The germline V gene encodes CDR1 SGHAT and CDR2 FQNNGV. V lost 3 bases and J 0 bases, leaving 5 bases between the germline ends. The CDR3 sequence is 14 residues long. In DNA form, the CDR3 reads TGTGCCAGCAGCTTCTATGCAACTAATGAAAAACTGTTTTTT. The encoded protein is CASSFYATNEKLFF.

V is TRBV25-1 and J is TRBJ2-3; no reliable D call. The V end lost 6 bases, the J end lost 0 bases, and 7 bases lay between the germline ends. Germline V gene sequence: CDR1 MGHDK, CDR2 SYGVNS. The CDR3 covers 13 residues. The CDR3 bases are TGTGCCAGCAGGCAGACTAGCACAGATACGCAGTATTTT. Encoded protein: CASRQTSTDTQYF.

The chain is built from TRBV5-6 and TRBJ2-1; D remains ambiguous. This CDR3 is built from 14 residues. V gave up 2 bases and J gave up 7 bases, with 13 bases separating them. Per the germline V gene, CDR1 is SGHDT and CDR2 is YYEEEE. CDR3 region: CASSFSWSTNEQFF. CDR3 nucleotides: TGTGCCAGCAGCTTTAGTTGGTCTACTAATGAGCAGTTCTTC.

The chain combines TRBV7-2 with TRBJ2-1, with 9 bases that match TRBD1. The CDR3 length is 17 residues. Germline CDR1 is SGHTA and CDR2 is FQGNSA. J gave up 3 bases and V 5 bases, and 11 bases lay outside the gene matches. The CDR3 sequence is CASSRGGWDRVYNEQFF. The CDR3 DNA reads TGTGCCAGCAGCCGCGGCGGGTGGGACAGGGTCTACAATGAGCAGTTCTTC.

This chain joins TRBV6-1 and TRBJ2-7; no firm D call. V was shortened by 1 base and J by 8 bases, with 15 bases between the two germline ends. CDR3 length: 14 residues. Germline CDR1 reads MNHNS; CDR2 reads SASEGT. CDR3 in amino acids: CASSEGPGAIQQYF. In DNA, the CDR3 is TGTGCCAGCAGTGAAGGGCCAGGCGCAATTCAGCAGTACTTC.

CDR3 in amino acids: CASSHILGTGGNQPQHF. CDR3 nucleotides: TGTGCCAGCAGCCACATTTTGGGGACAGGGGGCAATCAGCCCCAGCATTTT. The chain recombines TRBV28 with TRBJ1-5; the match to TRBD1 covers 10 bases. The CDR3 has 17 residues. Losses at the gene ends were 6 bases for V and 2 bases for J; bases not matched to a gene: 10. The germline V gene encodes CDR1 MDHEN and CDR2 SYDVKM.